This entry lists 20 T cell receptor beta chains sequenced from one sample in a study of blood T cell repertoires in COVID-19 (dated by TCRdb to about 2020). Libraries were constructed by the immunoSEQ multiplex PCR assay. Sourced from immuneACCESS, this table was stored by TCRdb with only in-frame sequences that have V and J called. A share of the clones is absent; for the studies checked, an unresolved V gene accounts for under half, and the remainder has no known explanation. Here the sample has 150,000 to 200,000 clones; 74% occur a single time. The ten largest make up 2.5% to 3.5% of the sample. Sequenced: peripheral blood. Receptors were obtained from a woman older than 75 with acute or convalescent COVID-19.

About this clone: The same CDR3 arises from other DNA sequences in this sample as well. The gene calls are TRBV18 and TRBJ2-7, with TRBD1 matching over 10 bases. This CDR3 comprises 15 residues. Germline lookup yields CDR1 KGHSH and CDR2 LQKENI. V shed 3 bases and J 0 bases; nucleotides not matched to a gene: 2. CDR3: CASSPGTGASYEQYF. CDR3 in DNA: TGTGCCAGCTCACCGGGGACAGGGGCCTCCTACGAGCAGTACTTC.

The chain employs TRBV28 and TRBJ1-2, with no clear D. Trimming removed 3 bases from V and 2 bases from J, with 7 bases in between. The CDR3 sequence is 13 residues long. Germline CDR1 MDHEN, CDR2 SYDVKM. DNA for the CDR3: TGTGCCAGCAGTTTTGACGGGAACTATGGCTACACCTTC. Residues: CASSFDGNYGYTF.

This chain links TRBV10-1 with TRBJ2-5, with 8 bases aligning to TRBD2. The CDR3 spans 14 residues. Germline lookup yields CDR1 WNHNN and CDR2 SYGVQD (reference sequence). V lost 3 bases, J lost 4 bases, and 4 bases stayed unmatched. CDR3 in DNA: TGCGCCAGCAGTGACGGTAGCGGGACAGAGACCCAGTACTTC. Protein: CASSDGSGTETQYF.

The V gene is TRBV7-9, the J gene TRBJ2-5; 9 bases agree with TRBD2. The CDR3 spans 14 residues. V lost 3 bases to trimming and J lost 5 bases; unmatched junction nucleotides: 4. Germline V gene lookup returns CDR1 SEHNR and CDR2 FQNEAQ (reference sequence). This CDR3 is CASSFSGSGETQYF. The CDR3 DNA follows: TGTGCCAGCAGCTTTAGCGGGAGTGGGGAGACCCAGTACTTC.

J is TRBJ1-2 and V is TRBV4-1; no reliable D call. Germline values: CDR1 MGHRA, CDR2 YSYEKL. V gave up 0 bases and J gave up 0 bases, with 8 bases separating them. The CDR3 consists of 15 residues. The CDR3 nucleotides read TGCGCCAGCAGCCAAGAGGGCAAAGCTAACTATGGCTACACCTTC. Amino acids: CASSQEGKANYGYTF.

This chain connects TRBV7-2 to TRBJ2-1; 11 bases align to TRBD2. The CDR3 has 15 residues. CDR1 is SGHTA and CDR2 is FQGNSA in the germline V gene. V shed 5 bases, J shed 4 bases, and the junction held 4 bases outside the gene matches. The CDR3 region is CASSILAGGYNEQFF. The CDR3 coding sequence is TGTGCCAGCAGCATTTTAGCGGGAGGGTACAATGAGCAGTTCTTC.

The gene calls are TRBV28 and TRBJ2-5; TRBD1 might be the D (5 bases). Germline-derived CDR1 and CDR2 are MDHEN and SYDVKM. This CDR3 contains 11 residues. V gave up 7 bases and J gave up 5 bases, with 8 bases separating them. Here the CDR3 reads CASTYRETQYF. For the CDR3, the DNA is TGTGCCAGCACTTACAGGGAGACCCAGTACTTC.

The V gene is TRBV5-1, the J gene TRBJ2-2; 7 nucleotides line up with TRBD1. The germline V gene has CDR1 SGHRS and CDR2 YFSETQ. The V segment lost 4 bases and the J segment 9 bases; nucleotides outside the gene matches: 9. CDR3 length: 14 amino acids. The CDR3 protein is CASSVQTGVWELFF. The CDR3 DNA follows: TGCGCCAGCAGCGTCCAAACAGGGGTCTGGGAGCTGTTTTTT.

This clone is a singleton in its sample. The rearrangement joins TRBV19 to TRBJ2-7; 13 nucleotides agree with TRBD2. CDR3 size: 16 residues. Germline V gene lookup returns CDR1 LNHDA and CDR2 SQIVND (reference sequence). The junction had 9 bases not matched to a gene; V was cut back by 6 bases and J by 4 bases. The CDR3 is CASSDSGTSGKYEQYF. CDR3 DNA sequence: TGTGCCAGTAGCGACTCCGGGACTAGCGGGAAATACGAGCAGTACTTC.

The rearrangement joins TRBV19 to TRBJ2-1, with D perhaps matching TRBD1 (7 bases). Germline CDR1 LNHDA, CDR2 SQIVND (reference sequence). This CDR3 region has 15 residues. V was trimmed by 7 bases and J by 4 bases, leaving 17 bases between them. This chain's CDR3 is CASTRSEGAYNEQFF. The CDR3 coding sequence is TGTGCCAGTACCCGCTCGGAGGGGGCTTACAATGAGCAGTTCTTC.

The chain recombines TRBV10-1 with TRBJ1-2; the D is unclear. Germline CDR1 and CDR2: WNHNN and SYGVQD (reference sequence). V was cut by 4 bases and J by 7 bases, with 10 bases left in between. This CDR3 contains 12 residues. The CDR3 loop reads CASSAGSSGYTF. As DNA, the CDR3 is TGCGCCAGCAGTGCGGGGTCTAGTGGCTACACCTTC.

V gene TRBV5-1 combines with J gene TRBJ1-1; 8 positions match TRBD1. This CDR3 contains 13 residues. The germline V gene has CDR1 SGHRS and CDR2 YFSETQ. V lost 5 bases and J lost 4; bases outside the gene matches: 4. CDR3 nucleotide sequence: TGCGCCAGCAGTCCGGACAGGGTCACTGAAGCTTTCTTT. This gives the protein CASSPDRVTEAFF.

The J gene is TRBJ2-7, the V gene TRBV28, with D perhaps matching TRBD1 (5 bases). V shed 6 bases and J shed 2 bases, with 14 bases lying between them. Germline CDR1 MDHEN, CDR2 SYDVKM. The CDR3 contains 14 residues. CDR3 sequence: CASSVDRDPYEQYF. CDR3 sequence (DNA): TGTGCCAGCAGCGTAGACAGAGATCCCTACGAGCAGTACTTC.

The CDR3 is CASKLTTYNSPLHF. The CDR3 nucleotides are TGTGCCAGCAAACTGACAACCTATAATTCACCCCTCCACTTT. The chain joins TRBV2 to TRBJ1-6; D gene uncertain. This CDR3 comprises 14 residues. The V and J ends lost 7 bases and 2 bases respectively, with 9 bases between them. The germline CDR1 and CDR2 sequences are SNHLY and FYNNEI. Full variable domain (outside the CDR3, taken from reference TRBV2 and TRBJ1-6): EPEVTQTPSHQVTQMGQEVILRCVPISNHLYFYWYRQILGQKVEFLVSFYNNEISEKSEIFDDQFSVERPDGSNFTLKIRSTKLEDSAMYFCASKLTTYNSPLHFGNGTRLTVT.

This clone was seen only a few times. The rearrangement joins TRBV28 to TRBJ1-1; D possibly corresponds to TRBD1 (6 bases). The germline V gene encodes CDR1 MDHEN and CDR2 SYDVKM. The CDR3 runs to 15 residues. The V gene lost 5 bases and the J gene lost 1 base, with 14 bases spanning the gap. In DNA, the CDR3 is TGTGCCAGCAGTCCATACCCGGGACAGAACACTGAAGCTTTCTTT. Its translation is CASSPYPGQNTEAFF. Full variable domain (missing parts from reference TRBV28 and TRBJ1-1): DVKVTQSSRYLVKRTGEKVFLECVQDMDHENMFWYRQDPGLGLRLIYFSYDVKMKEKGDIPEGYSVSREKKERFSLILESASTNQTSMYLCASSPYPGQNTEAFFGQGTRLTVV.

The chain joins TRBV9 to TRBJ2-3, with TRBD2 matching 11 bases. J gave up 3 bases and V 3 bases, and 6 bases lay outside the gene matches. The V gene's germline CDR1 is SGDLS and CDR2 YYNGEE. The CDR3 is 16 amino acids. DNA for the CDR3: TGTGCCAGCAGCGCGGTACTAGCGGGAGTAACAGATACGCAGTATTTT. Residues: CASSAVLAGVTDTQYF.

The rearrangement uses TRBV5-1 and TRBJ2-3; unclear D gene. Germline V lookup: CDR1 SGHRS, CDR2 YFSETQ. CDR3 length: 11 residues. V was cut by 6 bases and J by 2 bases, with 4 bases left in between. This chain's CDR3 is CASTNTDTQYF. The CDR3 DNA follows: TGCGCCAGCACAAACACAGATACGCAGTATTTT.

This chain uses TRBV5-1 with TRBJ2-5, with 7 bases matching TRBD1. This CDR3 is 15 amino acids long. V was pared by 4 bases and J by 4 bases, with 10 bases of the junction left unmatched. Germline-derived CDR1 and CDR2 are SGHRS and YFSETQ. The CDR3 DNA follows: TGCGCCAGCAGCCTAGGACAGGTTCTCGGAGAGACCCAGTACTTC. Translated: CASSLGQVLGETQYF.

This chain links TRBV28 with TRBJ2-7; 14 bases align to TRBD2. The CDR3 extends over 15 amino acids. The V gene's germline CDR1 is MDHEN and CDR2 SYDVKM. J lost 7 bases, V lost 5 bases, and 7 bases had no gene match. In DNA, the CDR3 is TGTGCCAGCAGTGGGACTAGCGGGAGTCGAAAAGAGCAGTACTTC. Residues: CASSGTSGSRKEQYF.

This clone was seen a few times. This chain connects TRBV11-2 to TRBJ1-1; D is perhaps TRBD1 (6 bases). The germline CDR1 and CDR2 sequences are SGHAT and FQNNGV. There are 15 residues in the CDR3. Trimming left V 1 base short and J 6 bases short, with 15 bases between. Here the CDR3 reads CASSLVQGRVPEAFF. CDR3 DNA: TGTGCCAGCAGCTTAGTACAGGGCAGGGTTCCTGAAGCTTTCTTT. Using reference TRBV11-2 and TRBJ1-1 for the parts outside the CDR3, the full variable domain is EAGVAQSPRYKIIEKRQSVAFWCNPISGHATLYWYQQILGQGPKLLIQFQNNGVVDDSQLPKDRFSAERLKGVDSTLKIQPAKLEDSAVYLCASSLVQGRVPEAFFGQGTRLTVV.